The 14 T cell receptor beta chains below were found in one sample sequenced in a study of identical twins. Each CDR3 protein is one row after TCRdb ran MiXCR on the 5' RACE reads. The table includes hundreds of thousands of distinct CDR3 sequences, approximately 21% detected once. The data were also submitted as part of a second study, on T cells expressing NK-cell markers.

The source material was PBMCs. Receptor source: a woman between 18 and 29 years old in good health.

A few counts support this clonotype. The genes are TRBV5-1 and TRBJ2-3, with D possibly called TRBD1 or TRBD2 (5 bases each). With 5 bases removed from V and 8 bases from J, the gap between germline ends came to 18 bases. The CDR3 spans 14 residues. Per the germline V gene, CDR1 is SGHRS and CDR2 is YFSETQ. The CDR3 is CASRTGTAQGTQYF. The CDR3 coding sequence is TGCGCCAGCAGAACCGGGACCGCTCAGGGTACGCAGTATTTT.

This chain joins TRBV4-2 and TRBJ2-3, with 8 bases identical to TRBD2. Per germline, CDR1 LGHNA and CDR2 YNFKEQ. The V and J ends lost 1 base and 2 bases, in that order; junction bases with no gene match: 2. CDR3 length: 15 residues. The CDR3 is CASSQATSDTDTQYF. CDR3 nucleotides: TGTGCCAGCAGCCAAGCGACTAGCGACACAGATACGCAGTATTTT.

This clonotype was detected only a few times. J is TRBJ2-4 and V is TRBV29-1, with D possibly being TRBD2 (5 bases). CDR3 size: 12 residues. The germline V and J ends were trimmed by 7 bases and 7 bases, with 14 bases remaining between them. CDR1 is SQVTM and CDR2 is ANQGSEA in the germline V gene. The DNA for the CDR3 is TGCAGCGCGCGCCCGGGGTCGAACATTCAGTACTTC. Translated: CSARPGSNIQYF. Full variable domain (outside the CDR3, taken from reference TRBV29-1 and TRBJ2-4): SAVISQKPSRDICQRGTSLTIQCQVDSQVTMMFWYRQQPGQSLTLIATANQGSEATYESGFVIDKFPISRPNLTFSTLTVSNMSPEDSSIYLCSARPGSNIQYFGAGTRLSVL.

V and J are TRBV7-9 and TRBJ2-1; the match to TRBD2 covers 7 bases. This CDR3 is built from 15 residues. The germline V gene encodes CDR1 SEHNR and CDR2 FQNEAQ (reference sequence). V dropped 0 bases and J dropped 8; count of bases not matched to a gene: 7. This CDR3 is CASSLAQGGQHEQFF. CDR3 DNA: TGTGCCAGCAGCTTAGCGCAGGGAGGGCAACATGAGCAGTTCTTC.

This clonotype was counted a few times. J is TRBJ1-1 and V is TRBV29-1; D is possibly TRBD1 (5 bases). Between the trimmed V and J ends, which lost 4 bases and 5 bases, there was a span of 11 bases. Germline assignment: CDR1 SQVTM and CDR2 ANQGSEA. This CDR3 is built from 12 residues. CDR3 sequence reads: CSVVKGSTEAFF. The CDR3 DNA is TGCAGCGTTGTGAAGGGGAGTACTGAAGCTTTCTTT.

This clonotype was counted a few times. V is TRBV6-1 and J is TRBJ1-2; 8 nucleotides align to TRBD1. The germline V gene encodes CDR1 MNHNS and CDR2 SASEGT. V shed 7 bases and J 1 base; nucleotides not matched to a gene: 8. The CDR3 contains 15 residues. The CDR3 spells CASKKTGDLNYGYTF. DNA for the CDR3: TGTGCCAGCAAAAAGACAGGGGACCTTAACTATGGCTACACCTTC.

The CDR3 region is CASSSPSPYEQYF. CDR3 DNA sequence: TGTGCTAGTTCCTCGCCGAGCCCCTACGAGCAGTACTTC. This rearrangement joins TRBV12-5 to TRBJ2-7; D unclear. Germline values: CDR1 LGHNT, CDR2 FRNRAP. V was trimmed by 8 bases and J by 2 bases, leaving 13 bases between them. CDR3 size: 13 residues.

Only a few counts were recorded for this clonotype. This sequence joins TRBV5-1 and TRBJ2-3; D might be TRBD2 (5 bases). The CDR3 extends over 15 amino acids. The V gene lost 5 bases and the J gene lost 10 bases, with 23 bases spanning the gap. Per germline, CDR1 SGHRS and CDR2 YFSETQ. The CDR3 is CASRVTDEYGGAQYF. The CDR3 coding sequence is TGCGCCAGCAGGGTCACAGACGAATACGGAGGAGCGCAGTATTTT.

This chain joins TRBV2 and TRBJ2-5; 8 bases line up with TRBD2. V was pared by 8 bases and J by 0 bases, with 8 bases of the junction left unmatched. CDR1 is SNHLY and CDR2 is FYNNEI in the germline V gene. The CDR3 consists of 15 residues. CDR3 in DNA: TGTGCCAGCTCCGCGGGACTAGTGTACCAAGAGACCCAGTACTTC. It codes for CASSAGLVYQETQYF.

This clonotype turned up a few times. The chain links TRBV13 to TRBJ2-3; 12 bases agree with TRBD2. The CDR3 runs to 16 residues. CDR1 and CDR2 from the germline V gene are PRHDT and FYEKMQ (reference sequence). Trimming cost V 3 bases and J 5 bases; bases outside gene matches: 6. CDR3 region: CASSLLTSGGGDTQYF. CDR3 sequence (DNA): TGTGCCAGCAGCTTGTTGACTAGCGGGGGTGGAGATACGCAGTATTTT.

J is TRBJ1-3 and V is TRBV12-3 or TRBV12-4; 8 nucleotides agree with TRBD1. CDR3 size: 16 residues. Trimming cost V 3 bases and J 3 bases; bases outside gene matches: 7. CDR3: CASSLTAGGYGNTIYF. As DNA, the CDR3 is TGTGCCAGCAGTTTGACGGCAGGGGGCTATGGAAACACCATATATTTT.

This sequence joins TRBV5-1 and TRBJ1-1; 7 bases are a match to TRBD1. After removal of 6 bases from V and 0 bases from J, the junction contained 8 bases not matched to a gene. The CDR3 extends over 15 amino acids. CDR1 SGHRS and CDR2 YFSETQ come from the germline V gene. The chain's CDR3 is CASNGGQPMNTEAFF. The CDR3 DNA follows: TGCGCCAGCAACGGGGGACAGCCAATGAACACTGAAGCTTTCTTT.

This rearrangement joins TRBV2 to TRBJ2-1, with D tentatively TRBD2 (5 bases). This CDR3 is 15 amino acids long. Germline CDR1 and CDR2: SNHLY and FYNNEI. Deletions cut 8 bases from V and 5 bases from J, with 19 bases between. The CDR3 region has the DNA TGTGCCAGCGAGAGGGTACTGACACTAGACAATGAGCAGTTCTTC. It specifies CASERVLTLDNEQFF.

The J gene is TRBJ2-1, the V gene TRBV12-3 or TRBV12-4; weak D call: TRBD2 (6 bases). V was pared by 2 bases and J by 6 bases, with 11 bases between. The CDR3 contains 14 residues. The CDR3 loop is CASSLPGLFNEQFF. The CDR3 nucleotides read TGTGCCAGCAGTTTACCGGGACTTTTCAATGAGCAGTTCTTC.